A selection of T cell receptor beta chains follows, all from one sample in a study of patients and donors after allogeneic stem cell transplantation. MiXCR, run by TCRdb on the RT-PCR reads, gives a single entry per CDR3 protein. The sample contains 15,000 to 20,000 distinct CDR3 sequences, under 35% of which appear only once. Sequencing was done on a sample of blood, either unsorted or a sorted T cell fraction (not recorded which). These receptor sequences come from a human donor who was either an allogeneic HSCT recipient or a stem cell or donor lymphocyte infusion donor (not recorded which). It is not recorded whose cells these are; they may come from a transplant donor. CDR3s include the opening cysteine and the closing phenylalanine or tryptophan. D genes are given only for firm matches. Expanded clones are given a class, and other clones once, few, many or no size at all.

TRBV5-1	TRBD1	few	TRBJ1-5	CASSLGTGNQPQHF	TGCGCCAGCAGCTTAGGGACAGGGAATCAGCCCCAGCATTTT
TRBV6-1	.	few	TRBJ1-2	CASSEFQLNYGYTF	TGTGCCAGCAGTGAATTCCAGCTTAACTATGGCTACACCTTC
TRBV5-1	.	many	TRBJ2-3	CASSLEWGADTQYF	TGCGCCAGCAGCTTGGAATGGGGGGCAGATACGCAGTATTTT
TRBV7-8	TRBD1	few	TRBJ1-4	CASSLDRDSEKLFF	TGTGCCAGCAGCTTGGACAGGGATTCTGAAAAACTGTTTTTT
TRBV5-8	.	.	TRBJ1-3	CASSQTSSGNTIYF	TGTGCCAGCAGTCAGACTAGTTCTGGAAACACCATATATTTT
TRBV12-3/TRBV12-4	TRBD1	medium-sized	TRBJ1-2	CASSLSGTGFYGYTF	TGTGCCAGCAGTCTGTCCGGGACAGGGTTCTATGGCTACACCTTC
TRBV10-3	.	once	TRBJ1-1	CAISGSTEAFF	TGTGCCATCAGTGGCAGCACTGAAGCTTTCTTT
TRBV10-3	.	many	TRBJ1-4	CAIKGHLNEKLFF	TGTGCCATCAAGGGACATCTTAATGAAAAACTGTTTTTT
TRBV29-1	.	.	TRBJ2-3	CSVFLFTDTQYF	TGCAGCGTTTTTCTGTTCACAGATACGCAGTATTTT
TRBV10-3	TRBD2	.	TRBJ2-7	CAISGTSGGAGEQYF	TGTGCCATCAGCGGGACTAGCGGGGGGGCGGGTGAGCAGTACTTC
TRBV20-1	.	many	TRBJ1-5	CSARRGYQPQHF	TGCAGTGCTAGGAGGGGTTATCAGCCCCAGCATTTT
TRBV20-1	.	.	TRBJ2-2	CSGQGGSANTGELFF	TGCAGTGGACAGGGAGGTAGCGCGAACACCGGGGAGCTGTTTTTT
TRBV9	.	.	TRBJ1-3	CASSAPDPGNTIYF	TGTGCCAGCAGCGCCCCCGACCCTGGAAACACCATATATTTT
TRBV10-3	.	many	TRBJ1-6	CAIRMDFLNSPLHF	TGTGCCATCAGAATGGACTTCCTTAATTCACCCCTCCACTTT
TRBV6-2/TRBV6-3	TRBD1	few	TRBJ1-2	CASFTGEANYGYTF	TGTGCCAGCTTCACAGGGGAAGCTAACTATGGCTACACCTTC
TRBV4-1	.	few	TRBJ1-5	CASSHPGRDSNQPQHF	TGCGCCAGCAGCCACCCGGGAAGGGATAGCAATCAGCCCCAGCATTTT
TRBV11-2	TRBD1	few	TRBJ1-2	CASSFSGQGVYGYTF	TGTGCCAGCAGCTTTAGCGGACAGGGGGTCTATGGCTACACCTTC
TRBV18	TRBD1	few	TRBJ1-1	CASSPQGARTEAFF	TGTGCCAGCTCACCACAGGGGGCCCGGACTGAAGCTTTCTTT
TRBV9	.	few	TRBJ1-6	CASSVAATGHSPLHF	TGTGCCAGCAGCGTGGCCGCGACAGGACATTCACCCCTCCACTTT
TRBV3-1	TRBD2	few	TRBJ2-3	CASSQGTSVYTQYF	TGTGCCAGCAGCCAGGGGACTAGTGTATATACGCAGTATTTT
TRBV4-1	TRBD1	few	TRBJ1-2	CASNPWTGKYYGYTF	TGCGCCAGCAACCCATGGACAGGCAAATACTATGGCTACACCTTC
TRBV10-3	.	many	TRBJ1-2	CAISEPGGGYTF	TGTGCCATCAGTGAGCCGGGGGGTGGCTACACCTTC
TRBV28	.	.	TRBJ1-5	CASSSPGQSINQPQHF	TGTGCCAGCAGTTCACCTGGACAGTCAATTAATCAGCCCCAGCATTTT
TRBV18	.	few	TRBJ2-3	CASSPPTNTDTQYF	TGTGCCAGCTCACCCCCCACAAACACAGATACGCAGTATTTT
TRBV4-3	TRBD1	.	TRBJ1-5	CASSQAGDRYSNQPQHF	TGCGCCAGCAGCCAAGCGGGGGACAGATATAGCAATCAGCCCCAGCATTTT
TRBV4-1	.	.	TRBJ1-1	CASSQEGRGTEAFF	TGCGCCAGCAGCCAAGAGGGCAGGGGCACTGAAGCTTTCTTT
TRBV28	TRBD2	.	TRBJ2-7	CASSFRGAGRDDEQYF	TGTGCCAGCAGTTTCCGTGGCGCGGGGAGGGACGACGAGCAGTACTTC
TRBV20-1	.	.	TRBJ1-2	CSAPFGTRYGYTF	TGCAGTGCTCCCTTCGGGACACGCTATGGCTACACCTTC
TRBV7-6	TRBD1	.	TRBJ1-6	CASSLGQGVVSPLHF	TGTGCCAGCAGCTTAGGACAGGGGGTAGTATCACCCCTCCACTTT
TRBV7-5	.	.	TRBJ1-2	CISVSEAMTVSRSGYTF	.
TRBV6-5	TRBD1	.	TRBJ2-1	CASSFRDRSYNEQFF	TGTGCCAGCAGTTTCCGGGACAGATCTTACAATGAGCAGTTCTTC